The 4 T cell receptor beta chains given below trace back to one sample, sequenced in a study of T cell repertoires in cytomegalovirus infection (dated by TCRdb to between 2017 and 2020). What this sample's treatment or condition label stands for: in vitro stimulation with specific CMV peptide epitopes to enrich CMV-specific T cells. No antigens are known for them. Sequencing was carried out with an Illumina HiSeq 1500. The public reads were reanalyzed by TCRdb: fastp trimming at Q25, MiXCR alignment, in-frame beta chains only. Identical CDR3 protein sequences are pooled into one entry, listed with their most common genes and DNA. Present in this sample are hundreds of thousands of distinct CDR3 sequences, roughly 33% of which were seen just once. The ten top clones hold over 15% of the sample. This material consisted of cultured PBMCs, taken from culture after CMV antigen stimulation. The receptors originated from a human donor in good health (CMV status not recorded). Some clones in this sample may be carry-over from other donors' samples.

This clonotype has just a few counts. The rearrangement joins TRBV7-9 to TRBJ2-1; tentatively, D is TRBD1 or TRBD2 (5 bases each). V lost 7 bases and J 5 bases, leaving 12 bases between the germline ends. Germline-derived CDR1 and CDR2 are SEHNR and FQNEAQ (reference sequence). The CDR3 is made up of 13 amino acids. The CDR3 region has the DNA TGTGCCAGCAACCGATGGGGGAACAATGAGCAGTTCTTC. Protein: CASNRWGNNEQFF.

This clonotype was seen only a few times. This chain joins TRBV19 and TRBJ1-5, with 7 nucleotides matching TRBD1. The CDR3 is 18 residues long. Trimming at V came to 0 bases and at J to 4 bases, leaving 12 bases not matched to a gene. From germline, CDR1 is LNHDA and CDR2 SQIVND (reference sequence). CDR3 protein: CASSIDGDSPHFNQPQHF. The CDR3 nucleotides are TGTGCCAGTAGTATAGATGGGGACAGTCCCCATTTTAATCAGCCCCAGCATTTT.

The CDR3 reads CASSGLETGSYEQYF. The CDR3 DNA sequence: TGTGCCAGCAGTGGTCTCGAGACAGGGTCCTACGAGCAGTACTTC. V is TRBV2 and J is TRBJ2-7, with TRBD1 matching 7 bases. Germline V lookup: CDR1 SNHLY, CDR2 FYNNEI. V was pared by 4 bases and J by 1 base, with 7 bases of the junction left unmatched. CDR3 length equals 15 residues.

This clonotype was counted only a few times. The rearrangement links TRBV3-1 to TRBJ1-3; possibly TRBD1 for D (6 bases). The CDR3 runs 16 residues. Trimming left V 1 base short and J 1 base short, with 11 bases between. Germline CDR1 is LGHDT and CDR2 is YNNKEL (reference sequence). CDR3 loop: CASSQGGAFSGNTIYF. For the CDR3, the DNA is TGTGCCAGCAGCCAAGGGGGGGCGTTTTCTGGAAACACCATATATTTT. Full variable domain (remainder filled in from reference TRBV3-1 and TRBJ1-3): DTAVSQTPKYLVTQMGNDKSIKCEQNLGHDTMYWYKQDSKKFLKIMFSYNNKELIINETVPNRFSPKSPDKAHLNLHINSLELGDSAVYFCASSQGGAFSGNTIYFGEGSWLTVV.